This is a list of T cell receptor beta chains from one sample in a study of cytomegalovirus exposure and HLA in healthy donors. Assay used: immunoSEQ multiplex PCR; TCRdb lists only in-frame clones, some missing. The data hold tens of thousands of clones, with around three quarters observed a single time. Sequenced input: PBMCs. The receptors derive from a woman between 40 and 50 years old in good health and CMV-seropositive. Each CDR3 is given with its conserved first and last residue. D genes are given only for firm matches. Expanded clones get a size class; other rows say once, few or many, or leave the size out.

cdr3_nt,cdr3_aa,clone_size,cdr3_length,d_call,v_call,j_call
TGCGCCAGCAGCTCGAGCGGACAGGGTAAATATACGCAGTATTTT,CASSSSGQGKYTQYF,few,15,TRBD1,TRBV5-1,TRBJ2-3
TGTGCCAGCGGAAACCAGGGTTCCACTGAAGCTTTCTTT,CASGNQGSTEAFF,.,13,.,TRBV6-5,TRBJ1-1
TGTGCCATCAGTGAACTGACTAACTATGGCTACACCTTC,CAISELTNYGYTF,.,13,.,TRBV10-3,TRBJ1-2
TGCGCCAGCAGCCAAGGACAGGGCGCCGGGGAGCTGTTTTTT,CASSQGQGAGELFF,few,14,TRBD1,TRBV4-3,TRBJ2-2
TGCGCCAGCAGCTTGGTTGGACTAGCGGGCCGCACAGATACGCAGTATTTT,CASSLVGLAGRTDTQYF,.,17,TRBD2,TRBV5-1,TRBJ2-3
TGTGCCATCAATGGCTACACCTTC,CAINGYTF,.,8,.,TRBV7-9,TRBJ1-2
TGTGCCAGCAGCCGGACTAGCGGATCTTACGAGCAGTACTTC,CASSRTSGSYEQYF,.,14,TRBD2,TRBV5-4,TRBJ2-7
TGTGCCAGCAGCTCGGGGATCGACAATGAGCAGTTCTTC,CASSSGIDNEQFF,.,13,.,TRBV7-9,TRBJ2-1
TGTGCCAGCAGCCAAGATTCGGCTAGCGGGAACCTGAACACCGGGGAGCTGTTTTTT,CASSQDSASGNLNTGELFF,medium-sized,19,TRBD2,TRBV4-2,TRBJ2-2
TGCGCCAGCAGCTCGCTGACAGGGCCCACCTACGAGCAGTACTTC,CASSSLTGPTYEQYF,.,15,TRBD1,TRBV5-1,TRBJ2-7
TGTGCCAGCAGCTTGCGGGGTGGCTTACACGAGCAGTACTTC,CASSLRGGLHEQYF,.,14,.,TRBV5-4,TRBJ2-7
TGTGCCAGCAGCCCCCCGGCGGGGACTAGCGGACAAGAGACCCAGTACTTC,CASSPPAGTSGQETQYF,.,17,TRBD2,TRBV7-6,TRBJ2-5
TGTGCCAGCAGGTCCCCCCCGGAGGCCGAAAAACTGTTTTTT,CASRSPPEAEKLFF,few,14,.,TRBV6-1,TRBJ1-4
TGTGCCATCAGTGATCCGACAGGGGCTAACTATGGCTACACCTTC,CAISDPTGANYGYTF,.,15,TRBD1,TRBV10-3,TRBJ1-2
TGTGCCAGCAGCCTGGACAGGGGGAACACTGAAGCTTTCTTT,CASSLDRGNTEAFF,.,14,TRBD1,TRBV11-3,TRBJ1-1
TGTGCCAGCAGCCTAGGAGCGGGAAGCTCCTACAATGAGCAGTTCTTC,CASSLGAGSSYNEQFF,once,16,TRBD2,TRBV7-2,TRBJ2-1
TGCAGCTCGGGGGGAAGCTATGGCTACACCTTC,CSSGGSYGYTF,.,11,.,TRBV29-1,TRBJ1-2
TGTGCCAGCAGCAGGCAGGGCGGTGAGCAGTACTTC,CASSRQGGEQYF,.,12,.,TRBV7-2,TRBJ2-7
TGTGCCAGCAGCGAACGACTAGCGGGAGGTGCAGATACGCAGTATTTT,CASSERLAGGADTQYF,.,16,TRBD2,TRBV11-3,TRBJ2-3
TGTGCCAGCAGAGAAACAGGGGTTTCTGGAAACACCATATATTTT,CASRETGVSGNTIYF,.,15,TRBD1,TRBV13,TRBJ1-3
TGTGCCAGCAGCCTGGGACAGGGATCAGGTAATGAAAAACTGTTTTTT,CASSLGQGSGNEKLFF,.,16,TRBD1,TRBV4-2,TRBJ1-4
TGCGCCAGCAGCTTGGTACCCACAGCCTCCCCGGGGTACGAGCAGTACTTC,CASSLVPTASPGYEQYF,.,17,.,TRBV5-1,TRBJ2-7
TGTGCCAGCAGTTTATCCGGTCTAGGAACAACAGATACGCAGTATTTT,CASSLSGLGTTDTQYF,.,16,.,TRBV28,TRBJ2-3
TGTGCCAGCTCACTGGAGACAGGAAGCAATCAGCCCCAGCATTTT,CASSLETGSNQPQHF,.,15,.,TRBV18,TRBJ1-5
TGTGCCAGCAGTATCGGGCTAGCGGGGCGCACTGAGCAGTTCTTC,CASSIGLAGRTEQFF,.,15,TRBD2,TRBV2,TRBJ2-1
TGTGCCAGCAGCTCCGGGACTAGCGGGAGTGGGGTCAGAGATACGCAGTATTTT,CASSSGTSGSGVRDTQYF,.,18,TRBD2,TRBV5-4,TRBJ2-3
TGTGCCAGCAGCGACGAGGGGGCTGGGCAGCCCCAGCATTTT,CASSDEGAGQPQHF,.,14,TRBD1,TRBV2,TRBJ1-5
TGTGCCACCTACCCAGGTGGAGGGGTGAGCATTCAGTACTTC,CATYPGGGVSIQYF,.,14,.,TRBV19,TRBJ2-4
TGCGCCAGCAGTCCTCAAAGGGGGAGCCATCAGCCCCAGCATTTT,CASSPQRGSHQPQHF,few,15,.,TRBV4-3,TRBJ1-5
TGTTCCAGCAGCTTGGGACAGGGGTTCCCTTACGAGCAGTACTTC,CSSSLGQGFPYEQYF,.,15,TRBD1,TRBV7-9,TRBJ2-7
TGTGCCAGCAGCGTAGCCCCTCTTCCTCAGGGGGCGGGAAACACCATATATTTT,CASSVAPLPQGAGNTIYF,.,18,TRBD1,TRBV9,TRBJ1-3
TGTGCCAGTGGGACAGGGTTGGCAGATACGCAGTATTTT,CASGTGLADTQYF,.,13,TRBD1,TRBV19,TRBJ2-3
TGTGCCAGTTCGTTAGCGGGAGGGTCCTACGAGCAGTACTTC,CASSLAGGSYEQYF,.,14,TRBD2,TRBV19,TRBJ2-7
TGTGCCACTCTGGTTAGCGGGAACACCGGGGAGCTGTTTTTT,CATLVSGNTGELFF,.,14,.,TRBV6-1,TRBJ2-2
TGTGCCAGCAGCCGAAGACTAGCGGGAGAGAATGAGCAGTTCTTC,CASSRRLAGENEQFF,.,15,TRBD2,TRBV7-9,TRBJ2-1
TGTGCCAGTAAGGAGGGGGGGATAGGTGGCAATCAGCCCCAGCATTTT,CASKEGGIGGNQPQHF,.,16,.,TRBV19,TRBJ1-5
TGTGCCAGTAGTATTTCCGACAGGGCCATCGTTCCCTACGAGCAGTACTTC,CASSISDRAIVPYEQYF,.,17,TRBD1,TRBV19,TRBJ2-7